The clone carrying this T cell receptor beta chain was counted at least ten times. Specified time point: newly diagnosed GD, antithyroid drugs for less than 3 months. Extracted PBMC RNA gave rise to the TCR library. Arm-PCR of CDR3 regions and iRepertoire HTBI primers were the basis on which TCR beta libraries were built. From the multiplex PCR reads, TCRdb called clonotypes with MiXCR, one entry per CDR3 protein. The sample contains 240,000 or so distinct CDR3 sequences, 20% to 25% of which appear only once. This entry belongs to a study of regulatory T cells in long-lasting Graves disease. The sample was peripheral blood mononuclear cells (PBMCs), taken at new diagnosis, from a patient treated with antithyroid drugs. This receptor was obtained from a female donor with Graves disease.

In DNA, the CDR3 is TGTGCCAGCAGTGGACAGGATAGCAATCAGCCCCAGCATTTT. Translation gives CASSGQDSNQPQHF. The V and J genes are TRBV25-1 and TRBJ1-5, with TRBD1 as a possible D gene (6 bases). The germline gives CDR1 MGHDK, CDR2 SYGVNS. V lost 4 bases to trimming and J lost 0 bases, with 7 bases between them. This CDR3 spans 14 amino acids.